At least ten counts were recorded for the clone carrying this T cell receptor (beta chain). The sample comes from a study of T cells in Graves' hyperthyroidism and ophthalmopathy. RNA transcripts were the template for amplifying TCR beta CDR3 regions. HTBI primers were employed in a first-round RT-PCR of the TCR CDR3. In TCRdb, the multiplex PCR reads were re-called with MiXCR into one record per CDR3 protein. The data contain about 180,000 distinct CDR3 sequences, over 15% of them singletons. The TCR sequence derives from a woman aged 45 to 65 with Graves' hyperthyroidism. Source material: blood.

The CDR3 spells CASSLVWVAGGPVNEQFF. CDR3 nucleotide sequence: TGTGCCAGCAGCTTAGTTTGGGTAGCGGGGGGGCCCGTCAATGAGCAGTTCTTC. This chain joins TRBV7-2 and TRBJ2-1; the match to TRBD2 covers 11 bases. From germline, CDR1 is SGHTA and CDR2 FQGNSA. V was pared by 1 base and J by 6 bases, with 11 bases of the junction left unmatched. The CDR3 is 18 residues long.